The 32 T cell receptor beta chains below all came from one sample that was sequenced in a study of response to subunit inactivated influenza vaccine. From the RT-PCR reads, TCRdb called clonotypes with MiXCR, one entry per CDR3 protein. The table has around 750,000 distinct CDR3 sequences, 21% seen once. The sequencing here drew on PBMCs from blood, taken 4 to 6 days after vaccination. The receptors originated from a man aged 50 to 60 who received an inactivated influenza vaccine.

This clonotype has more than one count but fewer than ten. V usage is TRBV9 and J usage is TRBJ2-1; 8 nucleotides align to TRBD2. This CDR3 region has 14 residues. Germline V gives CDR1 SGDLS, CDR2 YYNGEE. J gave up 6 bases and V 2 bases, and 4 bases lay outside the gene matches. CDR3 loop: CASSVDGRANEQFF. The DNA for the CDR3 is TGTGCCAGCAGCGTCGACGGGAGGGCCAATGAGCAGTTCTTC.

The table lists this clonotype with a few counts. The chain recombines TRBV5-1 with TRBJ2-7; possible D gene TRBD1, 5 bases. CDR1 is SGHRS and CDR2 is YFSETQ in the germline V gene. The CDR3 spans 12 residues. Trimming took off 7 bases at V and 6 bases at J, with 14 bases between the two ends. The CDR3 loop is CASGSQGSEQYF. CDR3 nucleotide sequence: TGCGCCAGCGGAAGTCAGGGATCCGAGCAGTACTTC. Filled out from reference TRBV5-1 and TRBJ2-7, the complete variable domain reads KAGVTQTPRYLIKTRGQQVTLSCSPISGHRSVSWYQQTPGQGLQFLFEYFSETQRNKGNFPGRFSGRQFSNSRSEMNVSTLELGDSALYLCASGSQGSEQYFGPGTRLTVT.

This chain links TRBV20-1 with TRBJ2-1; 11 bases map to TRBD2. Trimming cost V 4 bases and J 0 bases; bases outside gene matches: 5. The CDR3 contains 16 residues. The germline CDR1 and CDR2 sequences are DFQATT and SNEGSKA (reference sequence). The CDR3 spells CSANPGTSGSYNEQFF. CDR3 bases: TGCAGTGCTAACCCGGGGACTAGCGGCTCCTACAATGAGCAGTTCTTC.

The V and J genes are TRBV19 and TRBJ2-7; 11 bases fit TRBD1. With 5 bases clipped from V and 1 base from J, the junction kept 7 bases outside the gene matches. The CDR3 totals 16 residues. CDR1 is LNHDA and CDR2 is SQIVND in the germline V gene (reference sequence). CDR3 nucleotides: TGTGCCAGTAGTTGGACAGGGGGCGGTACGTCCTACGAGCAGTACTTC. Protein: CASSWTGGGTSYEQYF.

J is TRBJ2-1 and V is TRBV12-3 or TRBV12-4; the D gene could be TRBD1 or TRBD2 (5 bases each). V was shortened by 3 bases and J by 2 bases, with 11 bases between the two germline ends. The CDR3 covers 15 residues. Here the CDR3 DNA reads TGTGCCAGCAGTTTGCGACGGGGCACCTACAATGAGCAGTTCTTC. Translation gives CASSLRRGTYNEQFF.

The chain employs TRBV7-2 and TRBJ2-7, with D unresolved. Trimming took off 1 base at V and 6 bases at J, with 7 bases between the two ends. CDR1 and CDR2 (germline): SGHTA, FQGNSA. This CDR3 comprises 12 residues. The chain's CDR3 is CASSLGRLEQYF. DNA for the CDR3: TGTGCCAGCAGCTTAGGCCGGCTCGAGCAGTACTTC.

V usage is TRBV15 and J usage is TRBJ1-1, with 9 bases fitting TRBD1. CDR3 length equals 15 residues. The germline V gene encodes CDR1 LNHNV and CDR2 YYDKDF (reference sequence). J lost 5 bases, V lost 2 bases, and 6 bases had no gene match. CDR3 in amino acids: CATSRTTGGRTEAFF. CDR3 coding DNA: TGTGCCACCAGCAGAACCACAGGGGGCAGGACTGAAGCTTTCTTT. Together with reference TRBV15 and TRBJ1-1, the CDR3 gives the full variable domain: DAMVIQNPRYQVTQFGKPVTLSCSQTLNHNVMYWYQQKSSQAPKLLFHYYDKDFNNEADTPDNFQSRRPNTSFCFLDIRSPGLGDTAMYLCATSRTTGGRTEAFFGQGTRLTVV.

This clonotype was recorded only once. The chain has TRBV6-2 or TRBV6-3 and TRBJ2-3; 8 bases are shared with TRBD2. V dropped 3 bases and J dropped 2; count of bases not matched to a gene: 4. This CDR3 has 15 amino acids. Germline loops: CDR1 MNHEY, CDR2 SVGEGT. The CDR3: CASSYSRGATDTQYF. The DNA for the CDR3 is TGTGCCAGCAGTTATTCGCGGGGGGCCACAGATACGCAGTATTTT.

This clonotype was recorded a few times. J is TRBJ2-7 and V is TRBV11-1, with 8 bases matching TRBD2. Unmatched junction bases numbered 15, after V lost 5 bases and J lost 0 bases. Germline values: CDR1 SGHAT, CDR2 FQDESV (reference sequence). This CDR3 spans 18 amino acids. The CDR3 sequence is CASSGGVGSGAASYEQYF. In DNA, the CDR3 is TGTGCCAGCAGCGGAGGGGTAGGTAGCGGGGCTGCCTCCTACGAGCAGTACTTC.

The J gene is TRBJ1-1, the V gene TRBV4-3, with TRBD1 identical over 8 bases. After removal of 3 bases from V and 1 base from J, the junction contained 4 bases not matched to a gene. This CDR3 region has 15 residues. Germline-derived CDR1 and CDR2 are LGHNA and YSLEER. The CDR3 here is CASSHTTGENTEAFF. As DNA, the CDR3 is TGCGCCAGCAGCCACACGACAGGGGAGAACACTGAAGCTTTCTTT.

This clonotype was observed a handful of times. CDR3 sequence (DNA): TGTGCCAGCTACACTGGGAGGGGTAGCTCCTACAATGAGCAGTTCTTC. Its protein is CASYTGRGSSYNEQFF. The chain links TRBV7-2 to TRBJ2-1; 7 bases agree with TRBD2. The CDR3 runs to 16 residues. The junction had 10 bases not matched to a gene; V was cut back by 8 bases and J by 0 bases. Germline values: CDR1 SGHTA, CDR2 FQGNSA.

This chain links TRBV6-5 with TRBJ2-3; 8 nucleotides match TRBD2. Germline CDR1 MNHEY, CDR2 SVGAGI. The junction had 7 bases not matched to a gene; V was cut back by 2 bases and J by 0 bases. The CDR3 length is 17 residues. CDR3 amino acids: CASSYAASGWSTDTQYF. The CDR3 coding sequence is TGTGCCAGCAGTTACGCGGCTAGCGGGTGGAGCACAGATACGCAGTATTTT.

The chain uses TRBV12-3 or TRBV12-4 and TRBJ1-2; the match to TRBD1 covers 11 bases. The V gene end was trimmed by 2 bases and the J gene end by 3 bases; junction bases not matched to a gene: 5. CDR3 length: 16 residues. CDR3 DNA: TGTGCCAGCAGTTTAAGGACAGGGGGCGCAGACTATGGCTACACCTTC. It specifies CASSLRTGGADYGYTF.

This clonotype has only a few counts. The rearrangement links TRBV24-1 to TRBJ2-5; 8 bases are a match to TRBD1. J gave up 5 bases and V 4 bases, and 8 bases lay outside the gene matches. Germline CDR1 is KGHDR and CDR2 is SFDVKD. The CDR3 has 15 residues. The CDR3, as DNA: TGTGCCACCAGTGAAATCGACAGGGGACGGGAGACCCAGTACTTC. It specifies CATSEIDRGRETQYF.

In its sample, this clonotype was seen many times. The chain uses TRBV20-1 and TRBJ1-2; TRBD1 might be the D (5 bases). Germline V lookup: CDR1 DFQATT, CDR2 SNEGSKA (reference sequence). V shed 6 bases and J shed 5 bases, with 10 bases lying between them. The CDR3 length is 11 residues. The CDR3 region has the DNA TGCAGTGCAAGGTCAGGGTATGGCTACACCTTC. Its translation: CSARSGYGYTF.

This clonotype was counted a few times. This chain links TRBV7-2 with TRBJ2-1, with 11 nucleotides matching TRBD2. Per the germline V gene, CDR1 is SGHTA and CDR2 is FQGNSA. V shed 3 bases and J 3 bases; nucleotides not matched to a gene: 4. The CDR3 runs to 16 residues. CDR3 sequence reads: CASSFHGLAGYNEQFF. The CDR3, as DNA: TGTGCCAGCAGCTTCCACGGACTAGCGGGCTACAATGAGCAGTTCTTC.

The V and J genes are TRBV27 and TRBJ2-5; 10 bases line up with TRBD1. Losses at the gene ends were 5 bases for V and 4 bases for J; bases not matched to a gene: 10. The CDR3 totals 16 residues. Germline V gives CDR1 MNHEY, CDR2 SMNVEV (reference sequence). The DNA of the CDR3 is TGTGCCAGCAGTACACTTCTGACAGGGGGCATAGAGACCCAGTACTTC. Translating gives CASSTLLTGGIETQYF.

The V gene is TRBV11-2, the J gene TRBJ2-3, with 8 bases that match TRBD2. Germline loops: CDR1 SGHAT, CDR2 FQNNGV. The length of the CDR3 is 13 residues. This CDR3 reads CATGGGNTDTQYF. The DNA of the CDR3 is TGTGCTACCGGGGGGGGAAACACAGATACGCAGTATTTT.

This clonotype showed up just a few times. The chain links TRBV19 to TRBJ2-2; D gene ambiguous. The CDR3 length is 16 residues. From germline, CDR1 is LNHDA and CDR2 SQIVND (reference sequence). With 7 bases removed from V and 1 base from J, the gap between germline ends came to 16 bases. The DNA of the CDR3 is TGTGCCAGTACGGCAAGCAGGAAGCGGAACACCGGGGAGCTGTTTTTT. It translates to CASTASRKRNTGELFF.

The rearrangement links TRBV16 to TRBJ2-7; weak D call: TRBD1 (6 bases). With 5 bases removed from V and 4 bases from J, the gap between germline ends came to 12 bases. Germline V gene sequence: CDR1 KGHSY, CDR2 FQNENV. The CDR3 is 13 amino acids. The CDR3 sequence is CASSTGTQYEQYF. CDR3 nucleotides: TGTGCCAGCAGCACCGGGACACAATACGAGCAGTACTTC.

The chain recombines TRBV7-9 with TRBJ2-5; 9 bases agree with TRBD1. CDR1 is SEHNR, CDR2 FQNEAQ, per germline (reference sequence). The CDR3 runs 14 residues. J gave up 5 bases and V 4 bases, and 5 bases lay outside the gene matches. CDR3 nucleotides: TGTGCCAGCAGCTCCGGACAGGGGCACGAGACCCAGTACTTC. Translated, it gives CASSSGQGHETQYF.

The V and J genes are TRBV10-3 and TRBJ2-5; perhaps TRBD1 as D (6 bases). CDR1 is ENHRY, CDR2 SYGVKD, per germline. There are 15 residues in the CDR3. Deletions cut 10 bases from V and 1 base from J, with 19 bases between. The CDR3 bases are TGTGCCAGCTCTCCAGGGGCAGCCCGCCAAGAGACCCAGTACTTC. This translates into CASSPGAARQETQYF.

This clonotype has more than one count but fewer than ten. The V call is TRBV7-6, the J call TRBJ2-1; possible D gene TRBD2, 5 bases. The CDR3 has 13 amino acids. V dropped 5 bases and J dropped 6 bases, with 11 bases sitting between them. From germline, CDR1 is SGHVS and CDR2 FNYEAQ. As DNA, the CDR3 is TGTGCCAGCAGCAACCCGAGCGGCAATGAGCAGTTCTTC. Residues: CASSNPSGNEQFF.

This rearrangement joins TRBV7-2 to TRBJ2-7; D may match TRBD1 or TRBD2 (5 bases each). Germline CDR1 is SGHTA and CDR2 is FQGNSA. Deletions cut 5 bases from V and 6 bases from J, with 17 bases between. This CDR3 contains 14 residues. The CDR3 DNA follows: TGTGCCAGCAGCCCGAAGCACGGGGCTGGCGAGCAGTACTTC. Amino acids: CASSPKHGAGEQYF.

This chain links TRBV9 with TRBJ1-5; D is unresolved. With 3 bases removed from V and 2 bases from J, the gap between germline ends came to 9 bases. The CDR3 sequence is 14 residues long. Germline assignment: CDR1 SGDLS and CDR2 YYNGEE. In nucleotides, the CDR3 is TGTGCCAGCAGCGCAGATCACGGCAATCAGCCCCAGCATTTT. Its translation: CASSADHGNQPQHF.

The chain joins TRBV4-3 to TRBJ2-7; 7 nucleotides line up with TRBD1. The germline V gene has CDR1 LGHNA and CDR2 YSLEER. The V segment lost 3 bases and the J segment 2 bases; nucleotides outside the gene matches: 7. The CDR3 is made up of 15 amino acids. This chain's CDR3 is CASSQNPGQPYEQYF. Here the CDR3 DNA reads TGCGCCAGCAGCCAGAATCCGGGACAGCCCTACGAGCAGTACTTC.

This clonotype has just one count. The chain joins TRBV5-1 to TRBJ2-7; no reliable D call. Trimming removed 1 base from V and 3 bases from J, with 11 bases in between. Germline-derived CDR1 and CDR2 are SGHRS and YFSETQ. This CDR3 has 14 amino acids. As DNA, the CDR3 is TGCGCCAGCAGCTTGCAGGTGGAGAACTACGAGCAGTACTTC. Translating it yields CASSLQVENYEQYF. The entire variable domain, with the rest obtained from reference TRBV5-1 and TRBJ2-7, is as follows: KAGVTQTPRYLIKTRGQQVTLSCSPISGHRSVSWYQQTPGQGLQFLFEYFSETQRNKGNFPGRFSGRQFSNSRSEMNVSTLELGDSALYLCASSLQVENYEQYFGPGTRLTVT.

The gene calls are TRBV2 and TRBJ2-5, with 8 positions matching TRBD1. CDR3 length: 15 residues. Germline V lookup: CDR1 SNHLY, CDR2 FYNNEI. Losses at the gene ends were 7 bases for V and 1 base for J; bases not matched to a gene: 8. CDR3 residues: CASKNRDRSQETQYF. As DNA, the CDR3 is TGTGCCAGCAAAAACAGGGACAGGTCCCAAGAGACCCAGTACTTC.

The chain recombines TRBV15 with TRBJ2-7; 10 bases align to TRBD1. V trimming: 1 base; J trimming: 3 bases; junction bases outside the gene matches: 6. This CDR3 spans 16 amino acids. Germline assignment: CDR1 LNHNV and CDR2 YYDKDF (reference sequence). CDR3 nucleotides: TGTGCCACCAGCAGAGCCCTGGACAGGGGGTACTACGAGCAGTACTTC. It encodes CATSRALDRGYYEQYF. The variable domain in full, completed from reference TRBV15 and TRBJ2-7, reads DAMVIQNPRYQVTQFGKPVTLSCSQTLNHNVMYWYQQKSSQAPKLLFHYYDKDFNNEADTPDNFQSRRPNTSFCFLDIRSPGLGDTAMYLCATSRALDRGYYEQYFGPGTRLTVT.

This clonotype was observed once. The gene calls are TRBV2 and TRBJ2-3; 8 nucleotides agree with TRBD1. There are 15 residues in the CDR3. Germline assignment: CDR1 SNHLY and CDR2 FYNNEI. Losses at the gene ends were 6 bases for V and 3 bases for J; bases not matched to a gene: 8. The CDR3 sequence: CASRIGTGGTDTQYF. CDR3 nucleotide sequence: TGTGCCAGCAGGATCGGGACAGGAGGGACAGATACGCAGTATTTT.

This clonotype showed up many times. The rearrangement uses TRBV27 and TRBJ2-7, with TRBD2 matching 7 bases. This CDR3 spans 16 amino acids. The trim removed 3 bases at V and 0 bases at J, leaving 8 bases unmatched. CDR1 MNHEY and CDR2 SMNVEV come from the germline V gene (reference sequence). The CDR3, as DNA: TGTGCCAGCAGTTTTATCTCTAGCGGAGGCTCCTACGAGCAGTACTTC. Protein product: CASSFISSGGSYEQYF.

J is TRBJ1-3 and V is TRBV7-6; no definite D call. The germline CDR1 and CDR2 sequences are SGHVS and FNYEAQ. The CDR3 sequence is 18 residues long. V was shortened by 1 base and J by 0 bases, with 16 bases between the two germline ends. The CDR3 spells CASSLGRSGLISGNTIYF. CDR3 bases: TGTGCCAGCAGCTTAGGGCGGAGTGGCCTAATCTCTGGAAACACCATATATTTT.